These 3 T cell receptor beta chains originate from one sample sequenced in a study of Ad26.COV2.S vaccination and SARS-CoV-2 variants (dated by TCRdb to about 2021). Library preparation was by the immunoSEQ multiplex PCR assay. TCRdb carries this immuneACCESS record with in-frame sequences only. Its versions omit some clonotypes, under half of them owing to an unresolved V gene in the studies checked, with the rest unexplained. The sample includes about 350,000 clones, with about 85% observed a single time. The ten largest clones capture around 6.4% of the sample. This specimen's treatment or condition label, per the study, means: some 19 received Ad26.COV2.S at low or high dose, single or two shots; about 5 received placebo; per-sample allocation not given. For vaccine and placebo recipients, repertoires were sequenced using samples collected on day 63 after the first injection. The sequencing here drew on peripheral blood, taken in a trial of Ad26.COV2.S vaccine versus placebo. Receptors originate from a person aged 18-65 years who received the Ad26.COV2.S COVID-19 vaccine or a placebo.

This chain uses TRBV11-2 with TRBJ2-5, with D maybe TRBD2 (5 bases). V was cut by 1 base and J by 3 bases, with 12 bases left in between. The germline V gene encodes CDR1 SGHAT and CDR2 FQNNGV. CDR3 length: 15 residues. CDR3 bases: TGTGCCAGCAGCTTAGTAGTAACCGGGGAAGAGACCCAGTACTTC. This translates into CASSLVVTGEETQYF.

The gene calls are TRBV6-5 and TRBJ2-3; 10 positions match TRBD2. This CDR3 spans 16 amino acids. J was trimmed by 7 bases and V by 0 bases; bases with no gene match: 7. Germline assignment: CDR1 MNHEY and CDR2 SVGAGI. In DNA form, the CDR3 reads TGTGCCAGCAGTTACTCAGAGGGACTAGCGCCAAATACGCAGTATTTT. Amino acids: CASSYSEGLAPNTQYF.

V is TRBV2 and J is TRBJ2-2, with TRBD1 identical over 9 bases. The CDR3 runs 15 residues. Germline trimming cut 6 bases from V and 6 bases from J; bases unmatched to any gene: 8. Germline CDR1 is SNHLY and CDR2 is FYNNEI. CDR3 nucleotide sequence: TGTGCCAGCAGCGTGGACAGGGGCATTCCCGGGGAGCTGTTTTTT. It codes for CASSVDRGIPGELFF.